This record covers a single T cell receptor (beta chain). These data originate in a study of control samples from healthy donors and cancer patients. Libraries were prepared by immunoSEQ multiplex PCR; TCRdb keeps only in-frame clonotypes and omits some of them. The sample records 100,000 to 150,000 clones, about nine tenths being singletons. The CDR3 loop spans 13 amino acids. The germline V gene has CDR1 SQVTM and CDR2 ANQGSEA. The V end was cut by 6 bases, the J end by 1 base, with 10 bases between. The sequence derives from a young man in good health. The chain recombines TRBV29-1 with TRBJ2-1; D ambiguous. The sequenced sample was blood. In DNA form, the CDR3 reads TGCAGCGTGTGGTACGTTTCCTACAATGAGCAGTTCTTC. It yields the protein CSVWYVSYNEQFF.